A single TCR beta chain is shown here with its context. The antigen remains unidentified. This record comes from a study of cytomegalovirus exposure and HLA in healthy donors. General study results and limits: A later analysis found common viral pathogens apparently linked to several of the most significant clusters. Exclusion as indistinguishable affected some V segments, including TRBV6-2 and TRBV6-3. Later genetic work tied a missense DCLRE1C variant to beta-chain V and J trimming.

This CDR3 contains 14 residues. V was clipped by 0 bases and J by 4 bases, with 9 bases between them. Germline CDR1 ENHRY, CDR2 SYGVKD. This PCR relied on a set of 60 Vbeta primers and 13 Jbeta primers. Data came from immunoSEQ multiplex PCR; TCRdb stores just in-frame clones and leaves some out. This repertoire shows about 170,000 clones, roughly 85% found once; its top ten account for 2.5% to 3%. This chain uses TRBV10-3 with TRBJ2-5; no definite D call. The TCR was taken from a man between 25 and 39 years old in good health and CMV-seropositive. Sequenced sample: PBMCs. The CDR3 nucleotides are TGTGCCATCAGTGAGTCGAACTACCTAGAGACCCAGTACTTC. Residues: CAISESNYLETQYF.